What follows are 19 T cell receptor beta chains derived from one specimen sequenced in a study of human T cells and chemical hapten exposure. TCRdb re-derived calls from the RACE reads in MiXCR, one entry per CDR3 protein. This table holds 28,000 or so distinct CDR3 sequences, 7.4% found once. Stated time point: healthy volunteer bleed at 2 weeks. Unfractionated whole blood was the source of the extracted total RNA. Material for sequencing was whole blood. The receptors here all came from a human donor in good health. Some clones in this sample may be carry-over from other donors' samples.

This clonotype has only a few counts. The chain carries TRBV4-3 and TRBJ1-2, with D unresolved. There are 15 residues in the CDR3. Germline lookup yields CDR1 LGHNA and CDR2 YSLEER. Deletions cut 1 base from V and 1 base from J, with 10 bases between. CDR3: CASSQGRRGNYGYTF. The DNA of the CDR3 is TGCGCCAGCAGCCAAGGGCGGCGGGGTAACTATGGCTACACCTTC.

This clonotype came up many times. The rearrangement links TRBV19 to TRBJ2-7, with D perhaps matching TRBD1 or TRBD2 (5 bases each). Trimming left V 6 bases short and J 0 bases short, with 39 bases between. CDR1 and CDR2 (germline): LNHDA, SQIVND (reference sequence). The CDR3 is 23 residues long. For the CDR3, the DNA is TGTGCCAGTAGCTTATCCTGGTTGGGGGTGACCGGGACCGAGAATGGGGGCTCCTACGAGCAGTACTTC. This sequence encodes CASSLSWLGVTGTENGGSYEQYF.

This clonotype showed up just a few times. Here the CDR3 DNA reads TGTGCCAGCAGTTTAGGAGGGGGAGCCAGGACACCCCTCCACTTT. It encodes CASSLGGGARTPLHF. The chain couples TRBV12-3 or TRBV12-4 to TRBJ1-6; the D gene is possibly TRBD1 (6 bases). V was clipped by 1 base and J by 11 bases, with 15 bases between them. CDR3 length: 15 amino acids.

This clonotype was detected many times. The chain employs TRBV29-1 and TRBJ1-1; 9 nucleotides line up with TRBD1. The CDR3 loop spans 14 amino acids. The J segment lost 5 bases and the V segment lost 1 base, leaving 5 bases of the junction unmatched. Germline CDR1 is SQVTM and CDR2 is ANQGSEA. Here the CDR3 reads CSVEGGQGSTEAFF. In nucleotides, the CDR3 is TGCAGCGTTGAAGGTGGACAGGGGAGTACTGAAGCTTTCTTT.

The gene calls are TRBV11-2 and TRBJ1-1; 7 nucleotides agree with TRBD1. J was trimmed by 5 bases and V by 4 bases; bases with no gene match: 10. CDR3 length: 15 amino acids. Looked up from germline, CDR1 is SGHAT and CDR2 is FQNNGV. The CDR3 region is CASSWRRTGWTEAFF. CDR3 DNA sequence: TGTGCCAGCAGCTGGCGAAGGACAGGCTGGACTGAAGCTTTCTTT. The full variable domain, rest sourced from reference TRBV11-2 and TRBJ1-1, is EAGVAQSPRYKIIEKRQSVAFWCNPISGHATLYWYQQILGQGPKLLIQFQNNGVVDDSQLPKDRFSAERLKGVDSTLKIQPAKLEDSAVYLCASSWRRTGWTEAFFGQGTRLTVV.

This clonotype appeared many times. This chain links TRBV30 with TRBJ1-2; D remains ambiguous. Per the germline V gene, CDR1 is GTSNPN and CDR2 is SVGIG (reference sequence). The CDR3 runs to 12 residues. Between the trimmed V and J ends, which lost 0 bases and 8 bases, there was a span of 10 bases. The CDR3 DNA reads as TGTGCCTGGAGTGTATTGGTCGAAGGCTACACCTTC. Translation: CAWSVLVEGYTF.

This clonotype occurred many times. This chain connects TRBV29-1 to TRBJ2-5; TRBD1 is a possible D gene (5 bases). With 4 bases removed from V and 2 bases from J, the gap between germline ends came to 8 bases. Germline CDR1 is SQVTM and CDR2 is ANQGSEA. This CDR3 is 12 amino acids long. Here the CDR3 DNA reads TGCAGCGTTGGACAGAGACAAGAGACCCAGTACTTC. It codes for CSVGQRQETQYF.

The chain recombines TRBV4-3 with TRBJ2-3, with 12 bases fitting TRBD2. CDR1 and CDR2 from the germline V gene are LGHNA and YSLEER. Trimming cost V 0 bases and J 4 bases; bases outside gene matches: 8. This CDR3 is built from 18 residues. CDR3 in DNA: TGCGCCAGCAGCCAAGATCTAGCGGGGGGGCCAAGAGCAGATACGCAGTATTTT. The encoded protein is CASSQDLAGGPRADTQYF.

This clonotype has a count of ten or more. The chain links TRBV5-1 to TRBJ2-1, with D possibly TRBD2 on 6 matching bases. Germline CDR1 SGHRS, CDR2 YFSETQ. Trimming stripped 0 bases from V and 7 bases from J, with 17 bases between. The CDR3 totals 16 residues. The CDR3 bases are TGCGCCAGCAGCTTGGTGTCAGGAGGGAGCCCAAATGAGCAGTTCTTC. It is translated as CASSLVSGGSPNEQFF.

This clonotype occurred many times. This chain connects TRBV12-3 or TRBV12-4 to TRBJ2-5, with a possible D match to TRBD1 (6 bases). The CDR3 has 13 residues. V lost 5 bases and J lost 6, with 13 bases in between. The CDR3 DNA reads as TGTGCCAGCAGTCTGGACAGAGAAAAGACCCAGTACTTC. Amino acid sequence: CASSLDREKTQYF.

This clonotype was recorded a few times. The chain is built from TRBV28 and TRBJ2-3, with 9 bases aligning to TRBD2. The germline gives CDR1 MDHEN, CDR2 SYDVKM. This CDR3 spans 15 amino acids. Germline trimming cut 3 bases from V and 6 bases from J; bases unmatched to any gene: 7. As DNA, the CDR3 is TGTGCCAGCAGTTTTAGCGGGGGAGGGGAGGATACGCAGTATTTT. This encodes CASSFSGGGEDTQYF. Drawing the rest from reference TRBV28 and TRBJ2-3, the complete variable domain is DVKVTQSSRYLVKRTGEKVFLECVQDMDHENMFWYRQDPGLGLRLIYFSYDVKMKEKGDIPEGYSVSREKKERFSLILESASTNQTSMYLCASSFSGGGEDTQYFGPGTRLTVL.

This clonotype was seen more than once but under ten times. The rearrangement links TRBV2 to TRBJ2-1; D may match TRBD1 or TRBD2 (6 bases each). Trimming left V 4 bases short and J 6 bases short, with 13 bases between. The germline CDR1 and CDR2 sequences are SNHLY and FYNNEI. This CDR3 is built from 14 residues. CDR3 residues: CASSVQGGGNEQFF. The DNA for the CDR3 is TGTGCCAGCAGTGTACAGGGAGGAGGCAATGAGCAGTTCTTC.

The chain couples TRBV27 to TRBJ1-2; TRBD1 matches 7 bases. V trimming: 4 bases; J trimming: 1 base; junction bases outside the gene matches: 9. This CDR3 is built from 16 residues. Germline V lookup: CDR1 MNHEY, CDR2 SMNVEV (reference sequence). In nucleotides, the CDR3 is TGTGCCAGCAGTTCAAGGACGGGACAGAGTAACTATGGCTACACCTTC. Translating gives CASSSRTGQSNYGYTF.

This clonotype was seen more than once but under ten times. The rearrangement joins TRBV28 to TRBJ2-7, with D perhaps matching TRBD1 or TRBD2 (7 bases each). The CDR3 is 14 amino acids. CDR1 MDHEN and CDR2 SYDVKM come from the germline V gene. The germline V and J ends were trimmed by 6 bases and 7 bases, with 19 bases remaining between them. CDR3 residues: CASRTGSEGGEQYF. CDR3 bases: TGTGCCAGCAGGACAGGGTCCGAGGGGGGGGAGCAGTACTTC.

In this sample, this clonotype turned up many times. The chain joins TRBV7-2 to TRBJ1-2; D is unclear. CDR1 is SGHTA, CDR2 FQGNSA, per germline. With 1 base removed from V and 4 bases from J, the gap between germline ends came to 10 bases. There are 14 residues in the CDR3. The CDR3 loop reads CASSLVSQSYGYTF. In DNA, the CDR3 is TGTGCCAGCAGCTTAGTTTCCCAGTCCTATGGCTACACCTTC.

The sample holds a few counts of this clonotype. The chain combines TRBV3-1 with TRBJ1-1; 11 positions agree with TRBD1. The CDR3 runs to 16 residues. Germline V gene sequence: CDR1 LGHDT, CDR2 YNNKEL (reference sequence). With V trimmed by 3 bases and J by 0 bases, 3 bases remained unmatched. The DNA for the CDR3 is TGTGCCAGCAGCCAGGGGACAGGGGGAATGAACACTGAAGCTTTCTTT. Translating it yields CASSQGTGGMNTEAFF. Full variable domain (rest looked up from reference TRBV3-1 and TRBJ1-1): DTAVSQTPKYLVTQMGNDKSIKCEQNLGHDTMYWYKQDSKKFLKIMFSYNNKELIINETVPNRFSPKSPDKAHLNLHINSLELGDSAVYFCASSQGTGGMNTEAFFGQGTRLTVV.

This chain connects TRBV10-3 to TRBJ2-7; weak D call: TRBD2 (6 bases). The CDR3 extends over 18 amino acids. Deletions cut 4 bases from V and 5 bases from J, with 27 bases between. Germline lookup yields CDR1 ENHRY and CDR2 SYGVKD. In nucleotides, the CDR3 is TGTGCCATCAGTGGGCTCCGCGGAGGGCGGGCCGAGCGTGACGAGCAGTACTTC. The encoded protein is CAISGLRGGRAERDEQYF.

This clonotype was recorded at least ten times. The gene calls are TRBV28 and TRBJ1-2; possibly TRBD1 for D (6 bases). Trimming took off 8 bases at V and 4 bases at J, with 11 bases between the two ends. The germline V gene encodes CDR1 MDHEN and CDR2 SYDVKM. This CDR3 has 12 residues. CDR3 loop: CASRVGAYGYTF. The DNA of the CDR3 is TGTGCCAGCCGAGTGGGGGCCTATGGCTACACCTTC.

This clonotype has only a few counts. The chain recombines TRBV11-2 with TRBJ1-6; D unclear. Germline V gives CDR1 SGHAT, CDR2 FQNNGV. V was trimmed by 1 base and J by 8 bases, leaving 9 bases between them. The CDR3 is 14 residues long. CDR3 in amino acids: CASSLGSVHSPLHF. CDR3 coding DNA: TGTGCCAGCAGCTTAGGGTCAGTTCATTCACCCCTCCACTTT. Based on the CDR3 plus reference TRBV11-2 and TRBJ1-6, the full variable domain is EAGVAQSPRYKIIEKRQSVAFWCNPISGHATLYWYQQILGQGPKLLIQFQNNGVVDDSQLPKDRFSAERLKGVDSTLKIQPAKLEDSAVYLCASSLGSVHSPLHFGNGTRLTVT.